This is a list of T cell receptor beta chains from one sample in a study of T cells in Graves' hyperthyroidism and ophthalmopathy. TCRdb independently ran MiXCR on the multiplex PCR reads; one entry per CDR3 protein. The table has over 300,000 distinct CDR3 sequences, approximately 13% seen once. Sequencing input: blood. Every receptor here comes from a woman aged 60 to 75 with Graves' hyperthyroidism. Each CDR3 is given with its conserved first and last residue. The order of the fields is D gene, clone size, J gene, V gene, CDR3 DNA, CDR3 protein. The D gene is left open where the match is weak. Size is stated for part of the rows, as once, few or many counts, or as a class when the clone is expanded.

>.|many|TRBJ2-6|TRBV2
TGTGCCAGCAGTGAATTAAGGGGGGCCAACGTCCTGACTTTC
CASSELRGANVLTF
>TRBD2|many|TRBJ2-7|TRBV30
TGTGCCTGGAGTGTACTAGCGGGTCCCGGGGAGCAGTACTTC
CAWSVLAGPGEQYF
>TRBD1|many|TRBJ2-7|TRBV28
TGTGCCAGCAGTTCACAGGGGGACGAGCAGTACTTC
CASSSQGDEQYF
>.|many|TRBJ1-5|TRBV6-1
TGTGCCAGCAGCCCCCAGGGCGGGTATAGCAATCAGCCCCAGCATTTT
CASSPQGGYSNQPQHF
>TRBD2|many|TRBJ2-3|TRBV3-1
TGTGCCAGCAGCCAATCTTCGGGAGGGGCGCAGTATTTT
CASSQSSGGAQYF
>.|.|TRBJ1-2|TRBV19
TGTGCCAGTAGCTCCGGGTTTGGTGGCTACACCTTC
CASSSGFGGYTF
>TRBD2|many|TRBJ2-7|TRBV18
TGTGCCAGCTCACCAACTAGCGGGGCAGTCTCCTACGAGCAGTACTTC
CASSPTSGAVSYEQYF
>TRBD2|many|TRBJ2-5|TRBV24-1
TGTGCCACCAGTTTCACCACGGGACTAGCGGGGCAAGAGACCCAGTACTTC
CATSFTTGLAGQETQYF
>.|many|TRBJ2-1|TRBV15
TGTGCCACCAGCAGCGGGGAGAAGACCTACAATGAGCAGTTCTTC
CATSSGEKTYNEQFF
>.|.|TRBJ2-7|TRBV15
TGTGCCACCAGCAGAGATCCCCCGACAGGATCGAGGGACTCCTACGAGCAGTACTTC
CATSRDPPTGSRDSYEQYF
>.|many|TRBJ1-1|TRBV15
TGTGCCACAGGCCGGGCAGGGCCCACTGAAGCTTTCTTT
CATGRAGPTEAFF
>.|many|TRBJ1-1|TRBV6-1
TGTGCCAGCAGTGAAGACGGGGGTGGGTACACTGAAGCTTTCTTT
CASSEDGGGYTEAFF
>.|many|TRBJ2-5|TRBV18
TGTGCCAGCTCACCTACAGCCCAAGAGACCCAGTACTTC
CASSPTAQETQYF
>TRBD1|many|TRBJ2-5|TRBV15
TGTGCCACCAGCAGAGTTATGGGACAGTCCCAAGAGACCCAGTACTTC
CATSRVMGQSQETQYF
>.|.|TRBJ2-2|TRBV5-1
TGCGCCAGCAAAAGGGGAACAGGGAACACCGGGGAGCTGTTTTTT
CASKRGTGNTGELFF
>.|.|TRBJ1-6|TRBV4-1
TGCGCCAGCAGCCATCTTACAGGACCAGATTCACCCCTCCACTTT
CASSHLTGPDSPLHF
>.|.|TRBJ1-1|TRBV6-1
TGTGCCAGCAGTGAAGGGGGGAGCGAAGCTTTCTTT
CASSEGGSEAFF
>.|once|TRBJ2-1|TRBV19
TGTGCCAGTAGTATTTTGACTGAACCCTACAATGAGCAGTTCTTC
CASSILTEPYNEQFF
>.|many|TRBJ2-7|TRBV27
TGTGCCAGCAGATCAGTGACAGGCCTTTACGAGCAGTACTTC
CASRSVTGLYEQYF
>.|.|TRBJ2-5|TRBV5-1
TGCGCCAGCAGCTTGGGTACGGGCTTGGAAGAGACCCAGTACTTC
CASSLGTGLEETQYF
>TRBD1|.|TRBJ2-7|TRBV19
TGTGCCGGTAGTACCCGACAGGGAGCCTACGAGCAGTACTTC
CAGSTRQGAYEQYF
>TRBD1|.|TRBJ2-4|TRBV5-1
TGCGCCAGCAGCCCGGGGGGGACAGGGGACATTCAGTACTTC
CASSPGGTGDIQYF
>TRBD2|many|TRBJ2-7|TRBV18
TGTGCCAGCTCACCACCAGGAGCGGGAGGGAACTCCTACGAGCAGTACTTC
CASSPPGAGGNSYEQYF
>.|once|TRBJ1-4|TRBV7-9
TGTGCCGGGGGGCTGAATGAAAAACTGTTTTTT
CAGGLNEKLFF
>.|few|TRBJ2-7|TRBV7-2
TGTGCCAGCAGCTTAAATGGGGCCGGGACTGGAAGTTCCGAGCAGTACTTC
CASSLNGAGTGSSEQYF
>TRBD1|many|TRBJ2-7|TRBV6-1
TGTGCCAGCAGGCCGGGACAGGGGAACTCCTACGAGCAGTACTTC
CASRPGQGNSYEQYF
>.|many|TRBJ1-2|TRBV11-3
TGTGCCAGCAGCTTAGGACTACGGTGGTACACCTTC
CASSLGLRWYTF
>.|many|TRBJ2-1|TRBV7-3
TGTGCCAGCAGCTTAAGGGTATTAGGGAATGAGCAGTTCTTC
CASSLRVLGNEQFF
>TRBD1|.|TRBJ1-1|TRBV20-1
TGCAGTGCTAGAGTCCGGGACAGGACCACTGAAGCTTTCTTT
CSARVRDRTTEAFF
>.|many|TRBJ1-2|TRBV12-3/TRBV12-4
TGTGCCAGCAGTCCGCGGCGGGGCAGACGAAATTGGGGCTACACCTTC
CASSPRRGRRNWGYTF
>.|.|TRBJ2-5|TRBV12-5
TGTGCTAGTGGTTTTTGGGAGACCCAGTACTTC
CASGFWETQYF
>.|many|TRBJ2-7|TRBV28
TGTGCCAGCAGTTTAGAGGGCCTCGGGCAGTACTTC
CASSLEGLGQYF